The 28 T cell receptor beta chains in this list originate from one sample, sequenced in a study of cytomegalovirus exposure and HLA in healthy donors. It was with 60 Vbeta and 13 Jbeta primers that the PCR ran. Clones were sequenced by immunoSEQ multiplex PCR, and TCRdb holds only the in-frame ones, with some missing. The sample has over 100,000 clones, around 79% seen once; the top ten hold 3.3%. The sample consisted of PBMCs. These receptors all stem from a woman under 40 in good health and CMV-seropositive.

The rearrangement uses TRBV7-9 and TRBJ1-1; 10 bases are shared with TRBD1. V shed 5 bases, J shed 1 base, and the junction held 7 bases outside the gene matches. The CDR3 runs 16 residues. Germline loops: CDR1 SEHNR, CDR2 FQNEAQ (reference sequence). As DNA, the CDR3 is TGTGCCAGCAGCCCCCGGGACAGGGGCCAGAACACTGAAGCTTTCTTT. Its translation: CASSPRDRGQNTEAFF.

This clone came up a few times. The rearrangement links TRBV4-1 to TRBJ2-7, with D possibly matching TRBD2 (6 bases). Per the germline V gene, CDR1 is MGHRA and CDR2 is YSYEKL. V shed 0 bases and J shed 7 bases, with 13 bases lying between them. The CDR3 length is 14 residues. CDR3 protein: CASSQDQEGREQYF. CDR3 in DNA: TGCGCCAGCAGCCAAGATCAGGAGGGCCGGGAGCAGTACTTC.

The chain couples TRBV30 to TRBJ1-1; 9 bases line up with TRBD1. CDR3 length: 12 residues. V lost 7 bases, J lost 6 bases, and 6 bases stayed unmatched. Germline V lookup: CDR1 GTSNPN, CDR2 SVGIG (reference sequence). CDR3 loop: CAFKTGGAEAFF. The CDR3 DNA reads as TGTGCCTTCAAAACAGGGGGCGCTGAAGCTTTCTTT. The variable domain in full, completed from reference TRBV30 and TRBJ1-1, reads SQTIHQWPATLVQPVGSPLSLECTVEGTSNPNLYWYRQAAGRGLQLLFYSVGIGQISSEVPQNLSASRPQDRQFILSSKKLLLSDSGFYLCAFKTGGAEAFFGQGTRLTVV.

This chain uses TRBV5-6 with TRBJ1-5, with a possible D match to TRBD1 (5 bases). This CDR3 has 14 amino acids. Germline assignment: CDR1 SGHDT and CDR2 YYEEEE. The ends were cut back, 4 bases at V and 7 bases at J, with 15 bases in the middle. The CDR3 sequence is CASSRGGEWQPQHF. The CDR3, as DNA: TGTGCCAGCAGCCGTGGGGGGGAGTGGCAGCCCCAGCATTTT.

The V and J genes are TRBV28 and TRBJ2-3, with a tentative D call TRBD2 (6 bases). Germline values: CDR1 MDHEN, CDR2 SYDVKM. V was pared by 2 bases and J by 0 bases, with 9 bases between. The CDR3 is 15 amino acids. CDR3 region: CASSLNGGSTDTQYF. The CDR3 region has the DNA TGTGCCAGCAGTTTAAACGGGGGAAGCACAGATACGCAGTATTTT.

About this clone: This sample includes further DNA sequences coding for the same CDR3. V gene TRBV5-1 combines with J gene TRBJ2-3; 9 bases line up with TRBD1. The CDR3 runs to 14 residues. In germline, CDR1 is SGHRS, CDR2 YFSETQ. Unmatched junction bases numbered 5, after V lost 4 bases and J lost 5 bases. The CDR3 DNA reads as TGCGCCAGCAGCCCAGGACAGGGGATAGATACGCAGTATTTT. Protein product: CASSPGQGIDTQYF. Combining the CDR3 with reference TRBV5-1 and TRBJ2-3 gives the whole variable domain KAGVTQTPRYLIKTRGQQVTLSCSPISGHRSVSWYQQTPGQGLQFLFEYFSETQRNKGNFPGRFSGRQFSNSRSEMNVSTLELGDSALYLCASSPGQGIDTQYFGPGTRLTVL.

The CDR3 sequence: CASSPLSGQGYGYTF. In nucleotides, the CDR3 is TGTGCCAGCTCACCGCTCTCGGGACAGGGCTATGGCTACACCTTC. The chain links TRBV18 to TRBJ1-2, with 9 bases matching TRBD1. The CDR3 totals 15 residues. Germline-derived CDR1 and CDR2 are KGHSH and LQKENI. Unmatched junction bases numbered 6, after V lost 3 bases and J lost 4 bases.

This clone was counted between two and nine times. The chain uses TRBV6-6 and TRBJ1-2, with D tentatively TRBD1 (5 bases). The CDR3 length is 14 residues. Germline V gene sequence: CDR1 MNHNY, CDR2 SVGAGI (reference sequence). V lost 3 bases and J lost 1, with 9 bases in between. DNA for the CDR3: TGTGCCAGCAGTTATGGCGACAGTAACTATGGCTACACCTTC. Amino acids: CASSYGDSNYGYTF.

This sequence joins TRBV4-3 and TRBJ2-1, with 8 nucleotides matching TRBD1. The ends lost 4 bases at V and 6 bases at J; junction bases unmatched: 8. The CDR3 is 15 amino acids. Germline CDR1 LGHNA, CDR2 YSLEER. CDR3 residues: CASSPETGAGNEQFF. CDR3 coding DNA: TGCGCCAGCAGCCCCGAGACAGGGGCGGGCAATGAGCAGTTCTTC.

The genes are TRBV4-2 and TRBJ1-5, with a tentative D call TRBD1 (5 bases). This CDR3 has 15 amino acids. V lost 5 bases and J lost 7, with 18 bases in between. The V gene's germline CDR1 is LGHNA and CDR2 YNFKEQ. The CDR3 region is CASSVSEGNLQPQHF. As DNA, the CDR3 is TGTGCCAGCAGCGTCTCGGAGGGGAATCTCCAGCCCCAGCATTTT.

This chain joins TRBV19 and TRBJ2-3; 11 bases align to TRBD2. CDR3 size: 14 residues. Germline values: CDR1 LNHDA, CDR2 SQIVND (reference sequence). The junction had 4 bases not matched to a gene; V was cut back by 10 bases and J by 1 base. CDR3 bases: TGTGCCACACAGGGACTAGCGGGCACAGATACGCAGTATTTT. This codes for CATQGLAGTDTQYF.

Only one count was recorded for this clone. This chain connects TRBV7-2 to TRBJ2-2, with 9 bases matching TRBD2. The CDR3 extends over 19 amino acids. V shed 7 bases, J shed 1 base, and the junction held 16 bases outside the gene matches. CDR1 SGHTA and CDR2 FQGNSA come from the germline V gene. The CDR3 reads CASILGARGGAGNTGELFF. The CDR3 DNA is TGTGCCAGCATCCTGGGGGCCCGCGGGGGGGCCGGGAACACCGGGGAGCTGTTTTTT.

The rearrangement links TRBV18 to TRBJ1-1; the match to TRBD1 covers 8 bases. In germline, CDR1 is KGHSH, CDR2 LQKENI. The V segment lost 3 bases and the J segment 3 bases; nucleotides outside the gene matches: 6. CDR3 length equals 15 residues. The CDR3 nucleotides are TGTGCCAGCTCACCGACTACAGGGGGGGACACTGAAGCTTTCTTT. This codes for CASSPTTGGDTEAFF.

The chain has TRBV5-1 and TRBJ2-1; 7 bases line up with TRBD2. The CDR3 has 16 residues. V gave up 4 bases and J gave up 3 bases; unmatched junction bases: 10. Per the germline V gene, CDR1 is SGHRS and CDR2 is YFSETQ. The CDR3, as DNA: TGCGCCAGCAGCCCTAGTGTGGCTAGCGGCTACAATGAGCAGTTCTTC. Its protein is CASSPSVASGYNEQFF. Drawing the rest from reference TRBV5-1 and TRBJ2-1, the complete variable domain is KAGVTQTPRYLIKTRGQQVTLSCSPISGHRSVSWYQQTPGQGLQFLFEYFSETQRNKGNFPGRFSGRQFSNSRSEMNVSTLELGDSALYLCASSPSVASGYNEQFFGPGTRLTVL.

The chain links TRBV2 to TRBJ1-2; D possibly corresponds to TRBD1 (6 bases). Germline lookup yields CDR1 SNHLY and CDR2 FYNNEI. The CDR3 has 13 amino acids. V was cut by 4 bases and J by 4 bases, with 10 bases left in between. The DNA of the CDR3 is TGTGCCAGCAGTGGGGGGCAGATCTATGGCTACACCTTC. This sequence encodes CASSGGQIYGYTF.

This clone has just one count. The chain carries TRBV6-5 and TRBJ1-6; D perhaps matches TRBD1 (6 bases). The CDR3 has 16 amino acids. V dropped 0 bases and J dropped 9 bases, with 15 bases sitting between them. Germline V gene lookup returns CDR1 MNHEY and CDR2 SVGAGI. The chain's CDR3 is CASSYSGGFRSSPLHF. DNA for the CDR3: TGTGCCAGCAGTTACTCTGGGGGCTTTAGGTCTTCACCCCTCCACTTT.

V usage is TRBV7-3 and J usage is TRBJ1-1; D gene uncertain. The CDR3 contains 14 residues. Germline CDR1 is SGHTA and CDR2 is FQGTGA. V lost 0 bases and J 4 bases, leaving 9 bases between the germline ends. The CDR3 nucleotides read TGTGCCAGCAGCTTAACGGTAGGAGTCACTGAAGCTTTCTTT. It encodes CASSLTVGVTEAFF.

The chain carries TRBV2 and TRBJ2-1; TRBD1 is a possible D gene (6 bases). Germline CDR1 is SNHLY and CDR2 is FYNNEI. V lost 7 bases and J lost 0, with 13 bases in between. The CDR3 covers 15 residues. The CDR3 nucleotides read TGTGCCAGCAACACACAGGGATACTCCTACAATGAGCAGTTCTTC. It codes for CASNTQGYSYNEQFF.

As for this clone: Other nucleotide sequences from this sample produce the same CDR3. The rearrangement joins TRBV7-7 to TRBJ1-3; no reliable D call. The CDR3 runs to 13 residues. Between the trimmed V and J ends, which lost 3 bases and 8 bases, there was a span of 11 bases. Germline CDR1 SSHAT, CDR2 FNYEAQ (reference sequence). CDR3 amino acids: CASSLGPQDTIYF. In DNA form, the CDR3 reads TGTGCCAGCAGCTTGGGTCCCCAGGACACCATATATTTT.

This clone was counted a few times. The J gene is TRBJ2-3, the V gene TRBV5-1, with D perhaps TRBD2 (5 bases). The CDR3 runs 15 residues. CDR1 is SGHRS, CDR2 YFSETQ, per germline. V was cut by 2 bases and J by 2 bases, with 12 bases left in between. The CDR3 loop reads CASSFKGSVTDTQYF. The CDR3 DNA sequence: TGCGCCAGCAGCTTCAAGGGTAGCGTCACAGATACGCAGTATTTT.

The chain combines TRBV5-1 with TRBJ2-3, with TRBD2 identical over 10 bases. The CDR3 length is 15 residues. The junction had 3 bases not matched to a gene; V was cut back by 4 bases and J by 1 base. Germline V gene sequence: CDR1 SGHRS, CDR2 YFSETQ. The CDR3 nucleotides are TGCGCCAGCAGCGGCCTAGCGGGGGGCACAGATACGCAGTATTTT. Translating it yields CASSGLAGGTDTQYF.

The chain combines TRBV2 with TRBJ2-1, with 12 bases that match TRBD1. From germline, CDR1 is SNHLY and CDR2 FYNNEI. CDR3 length: 14 amino acids. The trim removed 6 bases at V and 9 bases at J, leaving 6 bases unmatched. CDR3 amino acids: CASSSGTGGGEQFF. In DNA form, the CDR3 reads TGTGCCAGCAGCTCCGGGACAGGGGGCGGTGAGCAGTTCTTC.

V gene TRBV5-4 combines with J gene TRBJ1-2; D is possibly TRBD1 (6 bases). Trimming stripped 0 bases from V and 2 bases from J, with 8 bases between. The CDR3 has 14 residues. Germline V lookup: CDR1 SGHNT, CDR2 YYREEE (reference sequence). The CDR3 is CASSLGTENYGYTF. The CDR3, as DNA: TGTGCCAGCAGCTTGGGGACAGAGAACTATGGCTACACCTTC.

V and J are TRBV5-4 and TRBJ1-4; TRBD1 aligns across 9 bases. This CDR3 has 15 residues. CDR1 SGHNT and CDR2 YYREEE come from the germline V gene (reference sequence). The V gene end was trimmed by 0 bases and the J gene end by 11 bases; junction bases not matched to a gene: 8. The CDR3 nucleotides are TGTGCCAGCAGCTTGGGTGGACAGGGGTATGGGAAACTGTTTTTT. This encodes CASSLGGQGYGKLFF.

This clone was seen a few times. This sequence joins TRBV15 and TRBJ2-1; a possible D gene is TRBD1 (6 bases). The CDR3 extends over 16 amino acids. Per the germline V gene, CDR1 is LNHNV and CDR2 is YYDKDF (reference sequence). V was trimmed by 1 base and J by 6 bases, leaving 16 bases between them. Written as DNA, the CDR3 is TGTGCCACCAGCAGAGGAACAGGGTCATGGCTCAATGAGCAGTTCTTC. It specifies CATSRGTGSWLNEQFF. Using reference TRBV15 and TRBJ2-1 for the parts outside the CDR3, the full variable domain is DAMVIQNPRYQVTQFGKPVTLSCSQTLNHNVMYWYQQKSSQAPKLLFHYYDKDFNNEADTPDNFQSRRPNTSFCFLDIRSPGLGDTAMYLCATSRGTGSWLNEQFFGPGTRLTVL.

V gene TRBV28 combines with J gene TRBJ2-7; D is undetermined. With 3 bases removed from V and 6 bases from J, the gap between germline ends came to 9 bases. The length of the CDR3 is 12 residues. From germline, CDR1 is MDHEN and CDR2 SYDVKM. The CDR3: CASSFGRSEQYF. The CDR3 nucleotides are TGTGCCAGCAGTTTCGGTAGGAGCGAGCAGTACTTC.

This chain uses TRBV7-9 with TRBJ2-3; 7 nucleotides match TRBD2. Germline lookup yields CDR1 SEHNR and CDR2 FQNEAQ (reference sequence). The CDR3 spans 15 residues. Germline trimming cut 6 bases from V and 2 bases from J; bases unmatched to any gene: 8. Here the CDR3 DNA reads TGTGCCAGCAGAGATCTAGCGGAGATCACAGATACGCAGTATTTT. Encoded protein: CASRDLAEITDTQYF.

This clone occurred a few times. The chain couples TRBV19 to TRBJ2-5, with D possibly matching TRBD1 (6 bases). V was trimmed by 7 bases and J by 7 bases, leaving 19 bases between them. From germline, CDR1 is LNHDA and CDR2 SQIVND (reference sequence). The CDR3 contains 14 residues. DNA of the CDR3: TGTGCCAGTACCTCCGGGTCCCTGGGGGCGACCCAGTACTTC. Translation: CASTSGSLGATQYF.